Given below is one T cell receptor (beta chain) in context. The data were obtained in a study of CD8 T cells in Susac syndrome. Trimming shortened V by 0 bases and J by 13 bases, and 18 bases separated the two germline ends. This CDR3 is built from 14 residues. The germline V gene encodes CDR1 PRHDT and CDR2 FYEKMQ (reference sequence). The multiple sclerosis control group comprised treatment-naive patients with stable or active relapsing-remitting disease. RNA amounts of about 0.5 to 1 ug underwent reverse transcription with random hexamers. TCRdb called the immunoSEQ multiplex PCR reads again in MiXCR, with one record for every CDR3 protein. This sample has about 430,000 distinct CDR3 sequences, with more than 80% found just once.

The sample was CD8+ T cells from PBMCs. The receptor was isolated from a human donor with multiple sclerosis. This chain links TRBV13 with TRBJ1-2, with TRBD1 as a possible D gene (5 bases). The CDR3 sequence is CASSLGLEGQGGTF. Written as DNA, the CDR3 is TGTGCCAGCAGCTTAGGGTTGGAAGGTCAGGGAGGCACCTTC. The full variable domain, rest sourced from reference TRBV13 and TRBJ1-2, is AAGVIQSPRHLIKEKRETATLKCYPIPRHDTVYWYQQGPGQDPQFLISFYEKMQSDKGSIPDRFSAQQFSDYHSELNMSSLELGDSALYFCASSLGLEGQGGTFGSGTRLTVV.